These 17 T cell receptor beta chains came from one sample sequenced in a study of T-cell reconstitution after alpha-beta-depleted transplantation in children. Molecular barcoding with unique molecular identifiers was used for the TCRbeta library. TCRdb itself ran the PCR reads through MiXCR, one entry per CDR3 protein. The profile shows about 480,000 distinct CDR3 sequences, under 15% of them singletons. This sample comprised PBMCs from the stem cell graft donor, obtained from the stem cell graft. The source is a human donor who donated a stem cell graft to a child with combined immunodeficiency.

The sample holds many counts of this clonotype. The chain joins TRBV12-3 or TRBV12-4 to TRBJ2-7; tentatively, D is TRBD2 (5 bases). CDR3 length: 12 residues. V shed 1 base and J shed 4 bases, with 5 bases lying between them. CDR3 coding DNA: TGTGCCAGCAGTTTAGAGCGGTACGAGCAGTACTTC. Translating gives CASSLERYEQYF.

This clonotype appeared a few times. V usage is TRBV7-9 and J usage is TRBJ1-1; D possibly corresponds to TRBD1 (5 bases). Germline loops: CDR1 SEHNR, CDR2 FQNEAQ (reference sequence). The CDR3 extends over 13 amino acids. Trimming pared 2 bases from V and 3 bases from J, leaving 7 bases between. The CDR3 DNA sequence: TGTGCCAGCAGCTTAAAGGGGTACACTGAAGCTTTCTTT. Translating it yields CASSLKGYTEAFF.

This chain uses TRBV4-3 with TRBJ2-1, with TRBD2 matching 7 bases. V lost 0 bases to trimming and J lost 0 bases; unmatched junction nucleotides: 5. Germline CDR1 reads LGHNA; CDR2 reads YSLEER. The length of the CDR3 is 17 residues. The CDR3 sequence: CASSQDALAFSYNEQFF. The CDR3 DNA is TGCGCCAGCAGCCAAGATGCACTAGCGTTCTCCTACAATGAGCAGTTCTTC.

V is TRBV6-4 and J is TRBJ2-7; D not resolved. The germline V gene encodes CDR1 MRHNA and CDR2 SNTAGT. Trimming cost V 2 bases and J 2 bases, with 7 bases left between them. The CDR3 has 13 residues. The CDR3 nucleotides are TGTGCCAGCAGTGACCCAGGAACCTACGAGCAGTACTTC. This sequence encodes CASSDPGTYEQYF.

In the case of this clonotype: It may be a read error: a sequence one base away is much more abundant. The CDR3 is CSARDAYEQYF. In DNA form, the CDR3 reads TGCAGTGCTAGGGACGCCTACGAGCAGTACTTC. V usage is TRBV20-1 and J usage is TRBJ2-7; D is undetermined. Germline V gene sequence: CDR1 DFQATT, CDR2 SNEGSKA (reference sequence). The CDR3 has 11 amino acids. V was clipped by 3 bases and J by 2 bases, with 5 bases between them.

V usage is TRBV20-1 and J usage is TRBJ1-2, with 8 nucleotides matching TRBD1. With 2 bases clipped from V and 8 bases from J, the junction kept 7 bases outside the gene matches. Germline loops: CDR1 DFQATT, CDR2 SNEGSKA (reference sequence). The CDR3 is 13 amino acids. In DNA form, the CDR3 reads TGCAGTGCTAGACAGGGGGCACAGACCGGCTACACCTTC. Encoded protein: CSARQGAQTGYTF.

This clonotype has only a few counts. This sequence joins TRBV20-1 and TRBJ2-5; 8 nucleotides match TRBD2. The germline V gene encodes CDR1 DFQATT and CDR2 SNEGSKA (reference sequence). CDR3 size: 14 residues. J gave up 5 bases and V 1 base, and 6 bases lay outside the gene matches. CDR3 coding DNA: TGCAGTGCTAGAGCCGGGAGGGCGTTGGAGACCCAGTACTTC. Amino acid sequence: CSARAGRALETQYF.

This clonotype was seen a single time. Since the CDR3 does not end with the conserved phenylalanine or tryptophan, this likely comes from a read error. V gene TRBV7-2 combines with J gene TRBJ1-3; D is undetermined. Germline V gene lookup returns CDR1 SGHTA and CDR2 FQGNSA. V was shortened by 0 bases and J by 0 bases, with 3 bases between the two germline ends. CDR3 length: 14 residues. The CDR3 nucleotides read TGTGCCAGCAGCTTAGCTGGCTCTGGAAACACCATATATTCT. It encodes CASSLAGSGNTIYS.

The gene calls are TRBV4-3 and TRBJ2-3; the D gene is possibly TRBD2 (5 bases). In germline, CDR1 is LGHNA, CDR2 YSLEER. Trimming removed 0 bases from V and 5 bases from J, with 9 bases in between. CDR3 length: 14 residues. Written as DNA, the CDR3 is TGCGCCAGCAGCCAAGATCCCCGGGGAGATACGCAGTATTTT. Protein sequence: CASSQDPRGDTQYF.

The chain is built from TRBV12-3 or TRBV12-4 and TRBJ2-7; TRBD1 is a possible D gene (6 bases). This CDR3 has 13 residues. With 7 bases removed from V and 5 bases from J, the gap between germline ends came to 15 bases. The CDR3 DNA reads as TGTGCCAGCACAGGGGCGGTCCTCCACGAGCAGTACTTC. It is translated as CASTGAVLHEQYF.

There are a few counts of this clonotype. The V call is TRBV20-1, the J call TRBJ2-5; D gene unclear. CDR3 length: 12 residues. The germline CDR1 and CDR2 sequences are DFQATT and SNEGSKA (reference sequence). Trimming left V 1 base short and J 6 bases short, with 9 bases between. This chain's CDR3 is CSARARPQTQYF. The CDR3 DNA reads TGCAGTGCTAGAGCTAGGCCACAGACCCAGTACTTC.

J is TRBJ2-1 and V is TRBV5-1; D uncertain. In germline, CDR1 is SGHRS, CDR2 YFSETQ. This CDR3 contains 12 residues. V shed 3 bases and J shed 8 bases, with 9 bases lying between them. The CDR3 bases are TGCGCCAGCAGCTATTTAAAGCATGAGCAGTTCTTC. Amino acid sequence: CASSYLKHEQFF.

This clonotype was seen more than once but under ten times. The chain links TRBV7-3 to TRBJ2-3; 13 positions agree with TRBD2. V shed 5 bases, J shed 1 base, and the junction held 6 bases outside the gene matches. Germline values: CDR1 SGHTA, CDR2 FQGTGA. The CDR3 sequence is 17 residues long. CDR3 DNA sequence: TGTGCCAGCAGCCCCGCGACTAGCGGGGGGCGCACAGATACGCAGTATTTT. Protein product: CASSPATSGGRTDTQYF.

This clonotype was counted a few times. The V gene is TRBV5-1, the J gene TRBJ2-4; perhaps TRBD2 as D (5 bases). V lost 0 bases, J lost 13 bases, and 11 bases lay in between. Germline V gives CDR1 SGHRS, CDR2 YFSETQ. This CDR3 has 12 amino acids. The CDR3 DNA follows: TGCGCCAGCAGCTTGGTTGACGGGATACAGTACTTC. Protein product: CASSLVDGIQYF.

Turning to this clonotype: This could be a read error, since a much larger clone is one nucleotide away. The conserved final phenylalanine or tryptophan is absent from the CDR3, which likely points to a read error. The genes are TRBV5-1 and TRBJ2-1, with D unresolved. There are 14 residues in the CDR3. V gave up 0 bases and J gave up 5 bases, with 9 bases separating them. The germline V gene has CDR1 SGHRS and CDR2 YFSETQ. CDR3 coding DNA: TGCGCCAGCAGCTTGGGGCGGATAAACAATGAGCAGTTCCTC. It is translated as CASSLGRINNEQFL.

This clonotype was seen more than once but under ten times. The V and J genes are TRBV20-1 and TRBJ1-4; D is uncertain. Between the trimmed V and J ends, which lost 6 bases and 8 bases, there was a span of 22 bases. The CDR3 contains 15 residues. In germline, CDR1 is DFQATT, CDR2 SNEGSKA (reference sequence). The CDR3, as DNA: TGCAGTGCAGCCGCCCCGGACCTATTGGGGGAAAAACTGTTTTTT. This gives the protein CSAAAPDLLGEKLFF.

The V gene is TRBV30, the J gene TRBJ1-4; TRBD1 agrees at 8 bases. CDR3 length equals 13 residues. The trim removed 5 bases at V and 12 bases at J, leaving 11 bases unmatched. Germline V gene lookup returns CDR1 GTSNPN and CDR2 SVGIG (reference sequence). CDR3: CAWETGAAVELFF. CDR3 DNA: TGTGCCTGGGAGACAGGGGCCGCCGTTGAACTGTTTTTT. Complete variable domain (other parts from reference TRBV30 and TRBJ1-4): SQTIHQWPATLVQPVGSPLSLECTVEGTSNPNLYWYRQAAGRGLQLLFYSVGIGQISSEVPQNLSASRPQDRQFILSSKKLLLSDSGFYLCAWETGAAVELFFGSGTQLSVL.